The text below deals with one T cell receptor beta chain. The V gene lost 5 bases and the J gene lost 6 bases, with 14 bases spanning the gap. CDR3 size: 13 residues. Germline V lookup: CDR1 LGHDT, CDR2 YNNKEL (reference sequence). The data were obtained in a study of T-cell memory formation after mild COVID-19. About the study: Largely, TCR clusters stayed within a single donor.

TCRdb re-called the 5' RACE reads through MiXCR, storing one row per CDR3 protein. The profile shows some 200,000 distinct CDR3 sequences, over 7.5% of them singletons. The sequence came from a man aged 18-30 years who had mild COVID-19 (a few samples of this study predate the infection). Cell type and time point are not known. The material sequenced was PBMCs or a T cell subset sorted from them (not recorded which). The V and J genes are TRBV3-1 and TRBJ2-7; D is uncertain. The CDR3 protein is CASSSTVVSEQYF. In nucleotides, the CDR3 is TGTGCCAGCAGCTCGACGGTCGTTAGCGAGCAGTACTTC.